This is a list of T cell receptor beta chains from one sample in a study of response to subunit inactivated influenza vaccine. TCRdb re-analysed the RT-PCR reads in MiXCR, keeping a single row per CDR3 protein. The sample contains fewer than 600,000 distinct CDR3 sequences, 6% to 9% of which appear only once. This sample comprised PBMCs from blood, obtained less than 30 months after vaccination. The origin of the receptors is a man between 50 and 70 years old who received an inactivated influenza vaccine. Each CDR3 is given with its conserved first and last residue. The order of the fields is clone size, V gene, D gene, J gene, CDR3 DNA, CDR3 protein. A D gene is named only where the DNA matches it firmly. Only part of the rows carry a size: once, few, many, or a class if the clone is expanded.

clone size: NA
V gene: TRBV12-3/TRBV12-4
D gene: NA
J gene: TRBJ2-6
CDR3 DNA: TGTGCCGCGGGGAGGAACTCTGGGGCCAACGTCCTGACTTTC
CDR3 protein: CAAGRNSGANVLTF

clone size: many
V gene: TRBV5-6
D gene: NA
J gene: TRBJ2-6
CDR3 DNA: TGTGCCAGCAGCTTCGAAGTGAGCTCTGGGGCCAACGTCCTGACTTTC
CDR3 protein: CASSFEVSSGANVLTF

clone size: many
V gene: TRBV6-2/TRBV6-3
D gene: TRBD2
J gene: TRBJ2-5
CDR3 DNA: TGTGCCAGCAGACCCGGACTAGCGAGCAGAGAGACCCAGTACTTC
CDR3 protein: CASRPGLASRETQYF

clone size: NA
V gene: TRBV7-2
D gene: NA
J gene: TRBJ2-5
CDR3 DNA: TGTGCCAGCAGCTTAGCGAGTAAGGGGTTAACGACCCAGTACTTC
CDR3 protein: CASSLASKGLTTQYF

clone size: few
V gene: TRBV6-5
D gene: TRBD1
J gene: TRBJ2-3
CDR3 DNA: TGTGCCAGCAGTTTCGAAACAGGGGGTAGGGGCACAGATACGCAGTATTTT
CDR3 protein: CASSFETGGRGTDTQYF

clone size: few
V gene: TRBV29-1
D gene: TRBD1
J gene: TRBJ2-7
CDR3 DNA: TGCAGCGTTGGACAGGGGGACTACGAGCAGTACTTC
CDR3 protein: CSVGQGDYEQYF

clone size: many
V gene: TRBV7-2
D gene: TRBD1
J gene: TRBJ1-2
CDR3 DNA: TGTGCCAGCGGGGGGACAGGCGCTAACTATGGCTACACCTTC
CDR3 protein: CASGGTGANYGYTF

clone size: many
V gene: TRBV7-9
D gene: NA
J gene: TRBJ2-1
CDR3 DNA: TGTGCCAGCAGCTTATACTCCGGTGAGCAGTTCTTC
CDR3 protein: CASSLYSGEQFF

clone size: few
V gene: TRBV7-3
D gene: NA
J gene: TRBJ2-1
CDR3 DNA: TGTGCCAGCAGCCCCACGGGGGACTCGAATGAGCAGTTCTTC
CDR3 protein: CASSPTGDSNEQFF

clone size: NA
V gene: TRBV6-1
D gene: TRBD1
J gene: TRBJ1-2
CDR3 DNA: TGTGCCAGCACCTACGGTACTCGACAGGGGGTTCACTATGGCTACACCTTC
CDR3 protein: CASTYGTRQGVHYGYTF

clone size: NA
V gene: TRBV29-1
D gene: NA
J gene: TRBJ2-1
CDR3 DNA: TGCAGCGGCGGTGGGGGCTCCTACAATGAGCAGTTCTTC
CDR3 protein: CSGGGGSYNEQFF

clone size: many
V gene: TRBV7-2
D gene: NA
J gene: TRBJ2-1
CDR3 DNA: TGTGCCAGCAGCTCCCTGAGACTAGCCTACAATGAGCAGTTCTTC
CDR3 protein: CASSSLRLAYNEQFF

clone size: many
V gene: TRBV3-1
D gene: NA
J gene: TRBJ1-2
CDR3 DNA: TGTGCCAGCAGCGCCAGGGTAAACTATGGCTACACCTTC
CDR3 protein: CASSARVNYGYTF

clone size: few
V gene: TRBV7-9
D gene: NA
J gene: TRBJ2-7
CDR3 DNA: TGTGCCAGCAGTGTGGGGGCGCCCTACGAGGGGCAGTACTTC
CDR3 protein: CASSVGAPYEGQYF

clone size: NA
V gene: TRBV20-1
D gene: NA
J gene: TRBJ2-7
CDR3 DNA: TGCAGTGCTCCCCGGCCGGGAGTATACGAGCAGTACTTC
CDR3 protein: CSAPRPGVYEQYF